This T cell receptor (beta chain) comes out of a study of vaccination and CD4 T cells after COVID-19. The CDR3 is 15 residues long. The V gene's germline CDR1 is SEHNR and CDR2 FQNEAQ (reference sequence). V lost 4 bases and J lost 6, with 17 bases in between. To note about this clonotype: The antigen is undetermined.

The Oncomine TCR Beta short-read assay was applied to DNA of cultured CD4+ T cells. TCRdb re-analysed the PCR reads in MiXCR, keeping a single row per CDR3 protein. The data contain about 14,000 distinct CDR3 sequences, approximately 51% of them singletons. Treatment described: approximately 10-day PBMC culture with coronavirus spike peptide pools or control peptides (ViraFEST assay). The chain has TRBV7-9 and TRBJ2-3; D perhaps matches TRBD2 (6 bases). Sequenced: CD4+ T cells from blood, cultured in vitro. This sequence originates from a human donor who had recovered from COVID-19. In nucleotides, the CDR3 is TGTGCCAGCAGCTCTGCCACGCCGGCGGGGGATACGCAGTATTTT. It yields the protein CASSSATPAGDTQYF. Looking up the rest from reference TRBV7-9 and TRBJ2-3 gives the full variable domain: DTGVSQNPRHKITKRGQNVTFRCDPISEHNRLYWYRQTLGQGPEFLTYFQNEAQLEKSRLLSDRFSAERPKGSFSTLEIQRTEQGDSAMYLCASSSATPAGDTQYFGPGTRLTVL.